This T cell receptor (beta chain) was captured in a study of T cells in narcolepsy. Study summary: Patients with NT1 or NT2 and healthy control donors were enrolled. Study-wide findings and caveats: In some patient and control memory CD4+ samples, autoreactive clones were absent. Same-patient CSF and blood CD4+ T cell clonotypes included HCRT-specific and TRIB2-specific autoreactive ones. Autoreactive clonotypes reportedly recurred in blood of same and different patients, not controls.

The assay was immunoSEQ multiplex PCR, and TCRdb's table has in-frame clones only and misses some. The sample holds about 27,000 clones, roughly 86% seen once. On this clone: The antigen is undetermined.

Sequenced material: CD45RA- memory CD4+ T cells from PBMCs. The TCR comes from a human donor with narcolepsy.

The CDR3 protein is CASSVEWGEQYF. In DNA, the CDR3 is TGTGCCAGCAGCGTAGAATGGGGAGAGCAGTACTTC. V usage is TRBV9 and J usage is TRBJ2-7; unclear D gene. Trimming left V 0 bases short and J 7 bases short, with 8 bases between. This CDR3 is built from 12 residues. Germline V gene data show CDR1 as SGDLS and CDR2 as YYNGEE.